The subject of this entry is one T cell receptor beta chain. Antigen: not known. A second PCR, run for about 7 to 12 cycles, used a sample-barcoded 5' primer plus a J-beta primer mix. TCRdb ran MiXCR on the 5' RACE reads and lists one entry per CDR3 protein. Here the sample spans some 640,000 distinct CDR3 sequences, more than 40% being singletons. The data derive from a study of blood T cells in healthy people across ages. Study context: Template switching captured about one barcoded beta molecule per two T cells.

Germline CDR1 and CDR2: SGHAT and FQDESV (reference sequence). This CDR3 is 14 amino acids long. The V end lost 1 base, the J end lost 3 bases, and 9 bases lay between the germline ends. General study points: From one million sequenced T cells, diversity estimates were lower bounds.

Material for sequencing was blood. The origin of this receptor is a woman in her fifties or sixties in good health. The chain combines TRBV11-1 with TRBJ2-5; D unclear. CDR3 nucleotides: TGTGCCAGCAGCTTAGTTTACAAAGAAGAGACCCAGTACTTC. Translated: CASSLVYKEETQYF.